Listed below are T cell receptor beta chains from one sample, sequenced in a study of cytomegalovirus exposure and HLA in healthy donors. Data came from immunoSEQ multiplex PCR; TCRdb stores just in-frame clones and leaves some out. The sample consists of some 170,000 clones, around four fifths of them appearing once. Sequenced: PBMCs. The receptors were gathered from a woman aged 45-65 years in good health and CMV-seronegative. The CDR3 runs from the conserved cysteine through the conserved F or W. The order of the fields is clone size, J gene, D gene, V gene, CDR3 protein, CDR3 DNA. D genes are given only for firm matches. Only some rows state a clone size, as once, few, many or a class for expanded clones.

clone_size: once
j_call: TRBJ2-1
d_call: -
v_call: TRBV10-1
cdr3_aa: CASSEFFSGSSYNEQFF
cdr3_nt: TGCGCCAGCAGTGAGTTTTTTAGCGGAAGCTCCTACAATGAGCAGTTCTTC

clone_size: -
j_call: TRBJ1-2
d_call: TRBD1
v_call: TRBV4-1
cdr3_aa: CASSQGDPGGTGGYGYTF
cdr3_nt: TGCGCCAGCAGCCAAGGGGATCCCGGGGGGACAGGGGGCTATGGCTACACCTTC

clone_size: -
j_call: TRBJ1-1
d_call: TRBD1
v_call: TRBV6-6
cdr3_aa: CASNPNDRGRTAFF
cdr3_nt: TGTGCCAGTAACCCTAACGACAGGGGGCGTACAGCTTTCTTT

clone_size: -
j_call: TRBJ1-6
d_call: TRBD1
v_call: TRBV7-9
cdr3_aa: CASSSGQGLGSPLHF
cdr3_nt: TGTGCCAGCAGCTCGGGACAGGGCCTTGGTTCACCCCTCCACTTT

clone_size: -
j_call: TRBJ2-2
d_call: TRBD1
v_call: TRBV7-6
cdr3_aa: CASKELQGAGELFF
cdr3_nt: TGTGCCAGCAAGGAGTTACAGGGGGCCGGGGAGCTGTTTTTT

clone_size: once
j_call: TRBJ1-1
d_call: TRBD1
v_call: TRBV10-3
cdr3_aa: CATLGQGDTEAFF
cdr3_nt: TGTGCCACCCTAGGACAGGGTGACACTGAAGCTTTCTTT

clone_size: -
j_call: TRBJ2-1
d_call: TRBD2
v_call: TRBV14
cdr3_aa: CASSRGGGNLRNEQFF
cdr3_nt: TGTGCCAGCAGCCGGGGCGGGGGTAATTTGAGGAATGAGCAGTTCTTC

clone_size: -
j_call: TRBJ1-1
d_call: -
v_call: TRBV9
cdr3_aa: CASSPDGGGWDTEAFF
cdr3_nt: TGTGCCAGCAGCCCCGATGGGGGAGGATGGGACACTGAAGCTTTCTTT

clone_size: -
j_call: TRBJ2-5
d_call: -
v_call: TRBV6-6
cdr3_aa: CASTPQGNGWETQYF
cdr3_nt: TGTGCCAGCACCCCCCAGGGGAATGGGTGGGAGACCCAGTACTTC

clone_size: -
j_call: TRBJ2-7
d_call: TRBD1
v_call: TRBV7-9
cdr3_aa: CASSLRSGQVYEQYF
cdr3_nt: TGTGCCAGCAGCTTACGTTCGGGACAGGTCTACGAGCAGTACTTC

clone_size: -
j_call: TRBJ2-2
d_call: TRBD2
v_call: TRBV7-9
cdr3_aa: CASSLPSGRRGGELFF
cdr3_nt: TGTGCCAGCAGCTTACCAAGCGGGAGGAGGGGCGGGGAGCTGTTTTTT

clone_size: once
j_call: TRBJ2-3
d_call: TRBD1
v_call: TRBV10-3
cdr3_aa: CAISGVKTGTGGIVGVDTQYF
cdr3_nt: TGTGCCATCAGTGGAGTTAAGACCGGGACAGGGGGCATAGTGGGCGTCGATACGCAGTATTTT

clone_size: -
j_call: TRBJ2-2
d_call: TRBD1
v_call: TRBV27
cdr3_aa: CASTRTGRTGELFF
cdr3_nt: TGTGCCAGCACCCGGACAGGGAGAACCGGGGAGCTGTTTTTT

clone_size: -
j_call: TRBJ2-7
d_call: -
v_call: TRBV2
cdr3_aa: CASSERLVGSYEQYF
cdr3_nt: TGTGCCAGCAGTGAACGGCTAGTAGGGAGCTACGAGCAGTACTTC

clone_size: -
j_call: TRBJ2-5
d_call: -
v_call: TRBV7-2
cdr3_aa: CASSLQVGSQETQYF
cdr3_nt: TGTGCCAGCAGCTTACAGGTGGGCTCCCAAGAGACCCAGTACTTC

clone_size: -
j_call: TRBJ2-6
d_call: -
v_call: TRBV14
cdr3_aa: CASSPLSAGANVLTF
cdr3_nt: TGTGCCAGCAGCCCCTTAAGCGCTGGGGCCAACGTCCTGACTTTC

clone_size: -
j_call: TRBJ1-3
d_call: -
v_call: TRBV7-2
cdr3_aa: CASSLGQLGNTIYF
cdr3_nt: TGTGCCAGCAGCCTCGGACAGCTCGGAAACACCATATATTTT

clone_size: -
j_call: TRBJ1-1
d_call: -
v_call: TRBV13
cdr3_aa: CASSPQVRWVQF
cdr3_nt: TGTGCCAGCAGCCCCCAGGTTCGCTGGGTGCAGTTT

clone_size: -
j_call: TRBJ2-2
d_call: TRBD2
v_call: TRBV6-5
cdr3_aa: CASSSLRGGHTGELFF
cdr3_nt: TGTGCCAGCAGTTCCCTTCGCGGGGGGCACACCGGGGAGCTGTTTTTT

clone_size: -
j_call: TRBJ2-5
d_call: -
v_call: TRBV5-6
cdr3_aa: CASSLVTRQETQYF
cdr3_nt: TGTGCCAGCAGCTTGGTAACCAGACAAGAGACCCAGTACTTC

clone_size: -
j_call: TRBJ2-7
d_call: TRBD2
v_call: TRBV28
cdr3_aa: CASSPPRLAKYEQYF
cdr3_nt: TGTGCCAGCAGTCCACCAAGACTAGCGAAGTACGAGCAGTACTTC

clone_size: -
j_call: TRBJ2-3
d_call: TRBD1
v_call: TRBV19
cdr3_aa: CASETTGGFGTQYF
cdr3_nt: TGTGCCAGCGAAACCACAGGGGGCTTCGGTACGCAGTATTTT

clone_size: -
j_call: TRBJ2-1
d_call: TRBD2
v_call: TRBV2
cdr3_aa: CASSEYAGEGYNEQFF
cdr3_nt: TGTGCCAGCAGTGAGTATGCGGGAGAAGGGTACAATGAGCAGTTCTTC

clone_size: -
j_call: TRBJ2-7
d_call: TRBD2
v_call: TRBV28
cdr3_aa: CASSLAGGRPTYEQYF
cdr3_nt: TGTGCCAGCAGTTTGGCGGGAGGCCGGCCGACTTACGAGCAGTACTTC

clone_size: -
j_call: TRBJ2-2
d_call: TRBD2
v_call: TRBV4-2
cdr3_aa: CASSQDLTSGSGELFF
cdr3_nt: TGTGCCAGCAGCCAAGATTTGACTAGCGGTTCCGGGGAGCTGTTTTTT

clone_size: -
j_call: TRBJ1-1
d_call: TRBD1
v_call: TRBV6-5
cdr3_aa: CASTPTGYTEAFF
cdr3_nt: TGTGCCAGCACCCCGACAGGGTACACTGAAGCTTTCTTT

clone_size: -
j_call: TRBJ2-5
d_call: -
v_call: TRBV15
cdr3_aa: CATSRATDNQETQYF
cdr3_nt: TGTGCCACCAGCAGAGCCACGGACAACCAAGAGACCCAGTACTTC

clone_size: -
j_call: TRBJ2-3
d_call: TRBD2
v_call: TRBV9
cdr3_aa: CASSVAAGGAKDTQYF
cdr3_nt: TGTGCCAGCAGCGTAGCGGCGGGGGGCGCGAAAGATACGCAGTATTTT

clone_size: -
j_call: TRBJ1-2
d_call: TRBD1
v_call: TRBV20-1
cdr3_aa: CSAGQGDGYTF
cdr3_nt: TGCAGTGCGGGGCAGGGGGATGGCTACACCTTC

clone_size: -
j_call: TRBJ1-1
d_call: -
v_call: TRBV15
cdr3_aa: CATSRGLGGEAFF
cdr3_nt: TGTGCCACCAGCAGGGGACTGGGAGGTGAAGCTTTCTTT

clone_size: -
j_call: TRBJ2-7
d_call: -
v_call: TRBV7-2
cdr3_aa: CASSPGGVAALYEQYF
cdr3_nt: TGTGCCAGCAGCCCCGGCGGAGTAGCGGCCTTATACGAGCAGTACTTC

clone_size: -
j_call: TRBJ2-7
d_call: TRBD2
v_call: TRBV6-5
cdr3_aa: CASSYRTSGGYEQYF
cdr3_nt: TGTGCCAGCAGTTACCGGACTAGCGGGGGCTACGAGCAGTACTTC

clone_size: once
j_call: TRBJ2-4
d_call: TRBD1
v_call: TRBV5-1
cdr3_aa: CASSLTGTGLKNIQYF
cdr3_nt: TGCGCCAGCAGCTTAACCGGGACAGGCCTAAAAAACATTCAGTACTTC

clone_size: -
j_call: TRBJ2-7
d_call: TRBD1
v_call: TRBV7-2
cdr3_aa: CASSLSTGGPYEQYF
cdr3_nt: TGTGCCAGCAGCTTATCAACAGGGGGCCCCTACGAGCAGTACTTC

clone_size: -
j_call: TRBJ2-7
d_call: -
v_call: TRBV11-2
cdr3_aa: CASSLRDSYEQYF
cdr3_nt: TGTGCCAGCAGCTTACGGGATTCCTACGAGCAGTACTTC

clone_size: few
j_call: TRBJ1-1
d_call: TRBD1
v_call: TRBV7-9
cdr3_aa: CASSPKGGLAEAFF
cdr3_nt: TGTGCCAGCAGCCCAAAAGGGGGCTTGGCTGAAGCTTTCTTT

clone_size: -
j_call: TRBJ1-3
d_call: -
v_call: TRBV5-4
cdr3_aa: CASSFQGGGNTIYF
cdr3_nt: TGTGCCAGCAGCTTCCAGGGAGGAGGAAACACCATATATTTT

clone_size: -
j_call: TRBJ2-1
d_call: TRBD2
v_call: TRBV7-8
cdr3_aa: CASRRGGSYNEQFF
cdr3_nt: TGTGCCAGCAGACGGGGAGGGTCGTACAATGAGCAGTTCTTC

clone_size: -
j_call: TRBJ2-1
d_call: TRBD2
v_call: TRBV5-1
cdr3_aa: CASSFQGLAADEQFF
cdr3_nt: TGCGCCAGCAGCTTTCAGGGACTAGCAGCCGATGAGCAGTTCTTC

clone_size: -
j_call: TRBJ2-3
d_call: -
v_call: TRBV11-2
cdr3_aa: CASSYAQGTGSTDTQYF
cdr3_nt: TGTGCCAGCAGCTACGCACAGGGAACAGGAAGCACAGATACGCAGTATTTT

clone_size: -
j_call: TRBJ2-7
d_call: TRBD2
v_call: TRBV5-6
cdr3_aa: CASSEEGGAGQYFYEQYF
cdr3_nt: TGTGCCAGCAGCGAAGAGGGAGGGGCAGGCCAATATTTCTACGAGCAGTACTTC

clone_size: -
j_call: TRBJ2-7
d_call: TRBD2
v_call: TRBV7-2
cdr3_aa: CASSLVASGSFETYEQYF
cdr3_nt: TGTGCCAGCAGCTTAGTGGCTAGCGGGAGCTTTGAGACCTACGAGCAGTACTTC

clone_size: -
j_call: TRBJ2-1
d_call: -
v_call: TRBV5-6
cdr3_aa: CASSSAPRSYNEQFF
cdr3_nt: TGTGCCAGCAGCTCAGCCCCAAGGAGCTACAATGAGCAGTTCTTC

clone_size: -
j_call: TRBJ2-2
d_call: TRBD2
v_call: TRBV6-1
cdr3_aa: CANSLAGDRGELFF
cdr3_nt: TGTGCCAACAGCCTAGCGGGGGACCGCGGGGAGCTGTTTTTT

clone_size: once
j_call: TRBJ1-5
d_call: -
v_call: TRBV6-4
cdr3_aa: CASSTRDNQPQHF
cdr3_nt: TGTGCCAGCAGTACCAGGGACAATCAGCCCCAGCATTTT

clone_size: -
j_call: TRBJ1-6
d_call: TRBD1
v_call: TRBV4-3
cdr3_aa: CASSQSGTGVSPLHF
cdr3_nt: TGCGCCAGCAGCCAGTCCGGGACAGGGGTTTCACCCCTCCACTTT

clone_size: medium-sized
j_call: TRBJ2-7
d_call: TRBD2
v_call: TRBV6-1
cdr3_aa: CASTGGEGHEQYF
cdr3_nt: TGTGCCAGCACAGGAGGGGAGGGCCACGAGCAGTACTTC

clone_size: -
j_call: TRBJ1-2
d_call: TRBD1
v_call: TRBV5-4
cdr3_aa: CASSLGGTGSYGYTF
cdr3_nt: TGTGCCAGCAGCTTGGGGGGGACAGGGTCCTATGGCTACACCTTC

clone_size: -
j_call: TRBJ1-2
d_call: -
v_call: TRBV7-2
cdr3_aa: CASSLAGFGYTF
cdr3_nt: TGTGCCAGCAGCTTAGCCGGGTTTGGCTACACCTTC

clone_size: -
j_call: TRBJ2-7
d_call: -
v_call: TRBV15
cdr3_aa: CATSTNYEQYF
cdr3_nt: TGTGCCACCAGCACCAACTACGAGCAGTACTTC

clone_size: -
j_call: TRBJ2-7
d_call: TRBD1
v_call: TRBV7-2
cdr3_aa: CASSLQQAGTGEDEQYF
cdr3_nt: TGTGCCAGCAGCTTACAACAGGCCGGGACAGGGGAGGACGAGCAGTACTTC

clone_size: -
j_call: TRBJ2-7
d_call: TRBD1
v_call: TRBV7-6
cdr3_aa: CASSLNRGNYEQYF
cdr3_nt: TGTGCCAGCAGCTTAAACAGGGGGAACTACGAGCAGTACTTC

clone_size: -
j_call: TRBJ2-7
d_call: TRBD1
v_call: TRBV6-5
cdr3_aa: CASSYSRQGDYEQYF
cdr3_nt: TGTGCCAGCAGTTACTCGAGACAGGGAGACTACGAGCAGTACTTC

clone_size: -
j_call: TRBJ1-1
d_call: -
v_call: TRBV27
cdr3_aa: CASSLEGRGGTEAFF
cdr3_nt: TGTGCCAGCAGTTTGGAGGGGCGCGGAGGCACTGAAGCTTTCTTT

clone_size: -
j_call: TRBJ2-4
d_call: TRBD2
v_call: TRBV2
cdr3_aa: CASRGLAGGVLQYF
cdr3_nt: TGTGCCAGCAGGGGACTAGCGGGAGGGGTTCTTCAGTACTTC

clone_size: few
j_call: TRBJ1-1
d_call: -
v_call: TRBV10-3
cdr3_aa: CAISHQDRNTEAFF
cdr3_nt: TGTGCCATCAGTCATCAGGACAGGAACACTGAAGCTTTCTTT

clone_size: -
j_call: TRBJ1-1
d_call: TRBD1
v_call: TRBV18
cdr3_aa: CASSPEQGVTVEAFF
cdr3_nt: TGTGCCAGCTCACCGGAACAGGGGGTAACTGTTGAAGCTTTCTTT

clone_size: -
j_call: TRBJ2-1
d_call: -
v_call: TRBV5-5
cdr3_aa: CASSLEGSSYNEQFF
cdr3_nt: TGTGCCAGCAGCTTGGAAGGGAGCTCCTACAATGAGCAGTTCTTC